Following are 5 T cell receptor beta chains from one sample sequenced in a study of patients and donors after allogeneic stem cell transplantation. Each CDR3 protein is one row after TCRdb ran MiXCR on the RT-PCR reads. Of about 70,000 distinct CDR3 sequences listed, more than 25% are singletons. The sample comprised blood, either unsorted or a sorted T cell fraction (not recorded which). The receptors derive from a human donor who was either an allogeneic HSCT recipient or a stem cell or donor lymphocyte infusion donor (not recorded which). It is not recorded whose cells these are; they may come from a transplant donor.

This clonotype was detected a few times. This chain uses TRBV4-1 with TRBJ1-5; TRBD1 matches 7 bases. The CDR3 runs 15 residues. The germline V gene encodes CDR1 MGHRA and CDR2 YSYEKL. V shed 1 base, J shed 2 bases, and the junction held 2 bases outside the gene matches. As DNA, the CDR3 is TGCGCCAGCAGCCAAGGACAGGGTCGCAATCAGCCCCAGCATTTT. This codes for CASSQGQGRNQPQHF.

In its sample, this clonotype was seen many times. The chain employs TRBV6-5 and TRBJ1-6; TRBD1 might be the D (6 bases). Per the germline V gene, CDR1 is MNHEY and CDR2 is SVGAGI. Trimming removed 4 bases from V and 4 bases from J, with 14 bases in between. The CDR3 totals 16 residues. CDR3 amino acids: CASSWRRGGYNSPLHF. CDR3 in DNA: TGTGCCAGCAGTTGGAGGAGGGGGGGATATAATTCACCCCTCCACTTT.

V is TRBV5-1 and J is TRBJ2-1, with TRBD1 identical over 8 bases. The CDR3 is 15 amino acids. Germline V gene lookup returns CDR1 SGHRS and CDR2 YFSETQ. J was trimmed by 4 bases and V by 0 bases; bases with no gene match: 3. The CDR3 nucleotides read TGCGCCAGCAGCTTGGGGGACAGGCTATACAATGAGCAGTTCTTC. Its protein is CASSLGDRLYNEQFF.

A word on this clonotype: The junction does not match germline at one end; this may be a read error. This chain uses TRBV3-1 with TRBJ1-1, with D tentatively TRBD1 (5 bases). This CDR3 region has 16 residues. Germline CDR1 LGHDT, CDR2 YNNKEL (reference sequence). CDR3 amino acids: CAISPTGGTLNTEAFF. In DNA, the CDR3 is TGTGCCATCAGCCCCACCGGGGGAACCCTGAACACTGAAGCTTTCTTT.

This chain joins TRBV19 and TRBJ1-1; no clear D. Per germline, CDR1 LNHDA and CDR2 SQIVND (reference sequence). The CDR3 totals 12 residues. V lost 2 bases, J lost 7 bases, and 8 bases lay in between. The CDR3 DNA reads TGTGCCAGTAGTATAAGGCAAGGTGAAGCTTTCTTT. This gives the protein CASSIRQGEAFF.